This T cell receptor (beta chain) was sequenced during a study of identical twins. Study outcomes and limitations: The study found weaker excess twin sharing in beta out-of-frame sequences. The study drew conclusions from cross-sectional statistical analysis, not from following the same donors. Out-of-frame TCR alpha sharing observed in monozygotic twins exceeded model estimates. With abundant cord blood beta clonotypes, insertions were fewer; memory repertoires showed no such pattern.

A note on this clonotype: The antigen remains unidentified.

TCRdb used MiXCR to reprocess the 5' RACE reads, holding one entry per CDR3 protein. This table has approximately 620,000 distinct CDR3 sequences, roughly 8% appearing once. The same sample was also used in a study of yellow fever vaccine responses in identical twins.

Sequenced: PBMCs. This sequence was found in a woman younger than 35 in good health.

CDR3 coding DNA: TGTGCCAGCTCACCGGATGTTTACGAGCAGTACTTC. It is translated as CASSPDVYEQYF. This chain links TRBV18 with TRBJ2-7; D is unclear. This CDR3 has 12 amino acids. V dropped 3 bases and J dropped 4 bases, with 7 bases sitting between them. Germline V gene sequence: CDR1 KGHSH, CDR2 LQKENI.